The 26 T cell receptor beta chains listed next were all sequenced from one sample in a study of blood T cell repertoires in COVID-19. Produced via immunoSEQ multiplex PCR; TCRdb's table is partial and in-frame only. Found here are 330,000 or so clones, around nine tenths of them singletons; the top ten hold under 6%. Sequenced input: PBMCs or T cells enriched from blood (not recorded which). Source of these receptors: a man under 40 who had recovered from COVID-19.

J is TRBJ1-2 and V is TRBV12-3 or TRBV12-4, with D hard to call. V was clipped by 2 bases and J by 4 bases, with 8 bases between them. There are 13 residues in the CDR3. Here the CDR3 DNA reads TGTGCCAGCAGTTTACGGGGAGCCTATGGCTACACCTTC. The encoded protein is CASSLRGAYGYTF.

The DNA for the CDR3 is TGTGCCAGTAGTATGGCGGGGTATAGCAATCAGCCCCAGCATTTT. Its protein product is CASSMAGYSNQPQHF. The genes are TRBV19 and TRBJ1-5, with no clear D. This CDR3 region has 15 residues. With 3 bases removed from V and 0 bases from J, the gap between germline ends came to 9 bases. Germline-derived CDR1 and CDR2 are LNHDA and SQIVND (reference sequence).

The chain uses TRBV28 and TRBJ1-1, with a weak D call TRBD1 (6 bases). Trimming stripped 5 bases from V and 1 base from J, with 11 bases between. The CDR3 runs to 14 residues. Per the germline V gene, CDR1 is MDHEN and CDR2 is SYDVKM. CDR3 DNA: TGTGCCAGCAGTGGGACAAGGGAGAACACTGAAGCTTTCTTT. This codes for CASSGTRENTEAFF.

The chain links TRBV27 to TRBJ1-5; 9 bases are shared with TRBD1. The CDR3 extends over 16 amino acids. The V segment lost 6 bases and the J segment 2 bases; nucleotides outside the gene matches: 8. Per germline, CDR1 MNHEY and CDR2 SMNVEV (reference sequence). CDR3 residues: CASSNLQGAGNQPQHF. The CDR3 nucleotides read TGTGCCAGCAGCAATCTACAGGGGGCGGGCAATCAGCCCCAGCATTTT.

The J gene is TRBJ2-1, the V gene TRBV5-4; D is undetermined. This CDR3 has 13 residues. V lost 0 bases and J 5 bases, leaving 6 bases between the germline ends. Germline-derived CDR1 and CDR2 are SGHNT and YYREEE (reference sequence). The CDR3 coding sequence is TGTGCCAGCAGCTTGGTACGGGACAATGAGCAGTTCTTC. Protein sequence: CASSLVRDNEQFF.

The rearrangement joins TRBV18 to TRBJ1-3; D might be TRBD1 (5 bases). V lost 4 bases and J lost 1, with 17 bases in between. The CDR3 contains 17 residues. Looked up from germline, CDR1 is KGHSH and CDR2 is LQKENI. CDR3 residues: CASSHEQALASGNTIYF. CDR3 sequence (DNA): TGTGCCAGCTCACATGAACAGGCCCTGGCTTCTGGAAACACCATATATTTT.

The rearrangement links TRBV3-1 (or the pseudogene TRBV3-2) to TRBJ1-6; 7 bases line up with TRBD1. Germline V gene data show CDR1 as LGHDT and CDR2 as YNNKEL (reference sequence). V dropped 1 base and J dropped 7; count of bases not matched to a gene: 4. The CDR3 extends over 15 amino acids. The CDR3 nucleotides are TGTGCCAGCAGCCAAGTAGGGGACAGAAATTCACCCCTCCACTTT. Its protein product is CASSQVGDRNSPLHF.

The V and J genes are TRBV14 and TRBJ2-1, with D perhaps TRBD1 (5 bases). This CDR3 is built from 16 residues. Germline V gene data show CDR1 as SGHDN and CDR2 as FVKESK. Trimming removed 4 bases from V and 12 bases from J, with 25 bases in between. The CDR3 here is CASSPRRWAGTGGQFF. CDR3 in DNA: TGTGCCAGCAGCCCGCGACGTTGGGCAGGAACAGGCGGGCAGTTCTTC. Full variable domain (rest looked up from reference TRBV14 and TRBJ2-1): EAGVTQFPSHSVIEKGQTVTLRCDPISGHDNLYWYRRVMGKEIKFLLHFVKESKQDESGMPNNRFLAERTGGTYSTLKVQPAELEDSGVYFCASSPRRWAGTGGQFFGPGTRLTVL.

The rearrangement uses TRBV5-1 and TRBJ1-1, with D unclear. The germline gives CDR1 SGHRS, CDR2 YFSETQ. The V and J ends lost 4 bases and 4 bases respectively, with 17 bases between them. The CDR3 contains 15 residues. In DNA form, the CDR3 reads TGCGCCAGCAGCCCCCAGACCTCGCCAGGCACTGAAGCTTTCTTT. Protein sequence: CASSPQTSPGTEAFF.

J is TRBJ2-7 and V is TRBV9, with a tentative D call TRBD1 (7 bases). Per the germline V gene, CDR1 is SGDLS and CDR2 is YYNGEE. The V and J ends lost 0 bases and 5 bases respectively, with 15 bases between them. CDR3 size: 15 residues. Here the CDR3 DNA reads TGTGCCAGCAGCGTAGGAGGAGGGGGCTTGAACGAGCAGTACTTC. This translates into CASSVGGGGLNEQYF. The whole variable domain, filled in from reference TRBV9 and TRBJ2-7, reads DSGVTQTPKHLITATGQRVTLRCSPRSGDLSVYWYQQSLDQGLQFLIQYYNGEERAKGNILERFSAQQFPDLHSELNLSSLELGDSALYFCASSVGGGGLNEQYFGPGTRLTVT.

The chain employs TRBV18 and TRBJ2-7; 8 nucleotides match TRBD1. Germline V CDR1 and CDR2: KGHSH, LQKENI. Trimming removed 3 bases from V and 2 bases from J; junction bases left unmatched: 6. The CDR3 runs to 15 residues. The CDR3 DNA is TGTGCCAGCTCACCTGCTACAGGGGGAACCTACGAGCAGTACTTC. This encodes CASSPATGGTYEQYF.

The rearrangement joins TRBV2 to TRBJ1-4; the D is unclear. The CDR3 is 12 amino acids. The V gene lost 1 base and the J gene lost 12 bases, with 9 bases spanning the gap. Looked up from germline, CDR1 is SNHLY and CDR2 is FYNNEI. The CDR3 sequence: CASSEEFIELFF. The CDR3 DNA reads as TGTGCCAGCAGTGAAGAGTTCATAGAACTGTTTTTT.

The V call is TRBV7-8, the J call TRBJ2-3, with 9 bases fitting TRBD1. Germline V gives CDR1 SGHVS, CDR2 FQNEAQ. V lost 4 bases, J lost 2 bases, and 4 bases stayed unmatched. The CDR3 sequence is 15 residues long. This CDR3 reads CASSYRDRDTDTQYF. The CDR3 DNA reads TGTGCCAGCAGCTACCGGGACAGGGACACAGATACGCAGTATTTT.

The chain recombines TRBV12-2 with TRBJ2-1; TRBD1 is the table's D call, not checked against the DNA. TRBV12-2 is classified as a pseudogene. The CDR3 loop spans 13 amino acids. CDR3 sequence: CASRPDSNNEQFF. CDR3 sequence (DNA): TGTGCAAGTCGCCCCGACAGTAACAATGAGCAGTTCTTC.

This clone was counted a few times. Here the CDR3 reads CASSGQNTDHTQYF. The CDR3, as DNA: TGTGCCAGCAGCGGACAGAACACAGATCATACGCAGTATTTT. This chain joins TRBV7-9 and TRBJ2-3; maybe TRBD1 (6 bases). CDR3 size: 14 residues. Trimming left V 5 bases short and J 7 bases short, with 16 bases between. Germline V gene lookup returns CDR1 SEHNR and CDR2 FQNEAQ (reference sequence).

The chain combines TRBV7-9 with TRBJ2-2, with D perhaps TRBD1 (6 bases). The CDR3 consists of 16 residues. Looked up from germline, CDR1 is SEHNR and CDR2 is FQNEAQ (reference sequence). Trimming pared 3 bases from V and 2 bases from J, leaving 13 bases between. The CDR3 DNA sequence: TGTGCCAGCAGCTTCCTACAGGGACGAAACACCGGGGAGCTGTTTTTT. Its protein is CASSFLQGRNTGELFF.

V and J are TRBV7-9 and TRBJ2-1; 9 bases line up with TRBD1. After removal of 3 bases from V and 7 bases from J, the junction contained 7 bases not matched to a gene. The V gene's germline CDR1 is SEHNR and CDR2 FQNEAQ (reference sequence). CDR3 length: 15 residues. DNA for the CDR3: TGTGCCAGCAGCTTTTCGACAGGGGGAATGAATGAGCAGTTCTTC. This sequence encodes CASSFSTGGMNEQFF.

The CDR3 DNA follows: TGTGCCAGCTCAAGCAGGGACAGTCCTAACTATGGCTACACCTTC. It is translated as CASSSRDSPNYGYTF. The chain employs TRBV18 and TRBJ1-2, with 7 nucleotides matching TRBD1. The CDR3 consists of 15 residues. Germline V gene lookup returns CDR1 KGHSH and CDR2 LQKENI. Germline trimming cut 5 bases from V and 0 bases from J; bases unmatched to any gene: 6. The full variable domain, completed using reference TRBV18 and TRBJ1-2, is NAGVMQNPRHLVRRRGQEARLRCSPMKGHSHVYWYRQLPEEGLKFMVYLQKENIIDESGMPKERFSAEFPKEGPSILRIQQVVRGDSAAYFCASSSRDSPNYGYTFGSGTRLTVV.

This sequence joins TRBV11-2 and TRBJ2-3; TRBD2 is a possible D gene (6 bases). This CDR3 has 17 residues. Trimming left V 5 bases short and J 1 base short, with 19 bases between. Germline V gene lookup returns CDR1 SGHAT and CDR2 FQNNGV. The CDR3 DNA sequence: TGTGCCAGCAGCCCGGAGGGCAGGGCCGACCGCACAGATACGCAGTATTTT. It translates to CASSPEGRADRTDTQYF.

This clone occurred a few times. The genes are TRBV7-9 and TRBJ2-2; TRBD2 aligns across 7 bases. Germline V gene sequence: CDR1 SEHNR, CDR2 FQNEAQ (reference sequence). This CDR3 is built from 14 residues. V gave up 1 base and J gave up 6 bases; unmatched junction bases: 2. As DNA, the CDR3 is TGTGCCAGCAGCTTAGGACTAGCCGCCGGGGAGCTGTTTTTT. Translated, it gives CASSLGLAAGELFF.

The chain couples TRBV6-1 to TRBJ2-7; 8 bases align to TRBD1. The CDR3 runs 17 residues. Unmatched junction bases numbered 11, after V lost 4 bases and J lost 0 bases. Germline CDR1 reads MNHNS; CDR2 reads SASEGT. The DNA for the CDR3 is TGTGCCAGCAGTGCCTTCCGGACAGGGAAACCCTCCTACGAGCAGTACTTC. This codes for CASSAFRTGKPSYEQYF.

The V call is TRBV28, the J call TRBJ2-1; TRBD2 matches at 13 bases. Germline values: CDR1 MDHEN, CDR2 SYDVKM. CDR3 length: 16 residues. Unmatched junction bases numbered 9, after V lost 6 bases and J lost 7 bases. The CDR3: CASRSRLAGGWNEQFF. CDR3 bases: TGTGCCAGCAGGTCCCGACTAGCGGGGGGTTGGAATGAGCAGTTCTTC.

The chain uses TRBV11-2 and TRBJ2-7, with TRBD2 as a possible D gene (7 bases). CDR1 is SGHAT, CDR2 FQNNGV, per germline. V was shortened by 0 bases and J by 5 bases, with 14 bases between the two germline ends. The CDR3 has 15 amino acids. DNA for the CDR3: TGTGCCAGCAGCTTAGAGGGGGGGCGAATCGACGAGCAGTACTTC. Residues: CASSLEGGRIDEQYF.

This clone was observed a handful of times. CDR3 nucleotide sequence: TGTGCCTGGAATATGGCAGGAGGGCTGTTTTTT. Translated: CAWNMAGGLFF. The rearrangement joins TRBV30 to TRBJ1-4, with no clear D. This CDR3 region has 11 residues. CDR1 is GTSNPN, CDR2 SVGIG, per germline (reference sequence). The V gene lost 4 bases and the J gene lost 14 bases, with 14 bases spanning the gap.

This sequence joins TRBV13 and TRBJ2-1; 7 nucleotides align to TRBD2. The CDR3 is made up of 13 amino acids. CDR1 PRHDT and CDR2 FYEKMQ come from the germline V gene (reference sequence). V lost 2 bases to trimming and J lost 15 bases; unmatched junction nucleotides: 10. The CDR3 here is CASSLQRGVIRFF. Here the CDR3 DNA reads TGTGCCAGCAGCTTACAGCGGGGTGTAATCCGGTTCTTC.

J is TRBJ2-3 and V is TRBV11-2; TRBD2 aligns across 16 bases. J lost 0 bases, V lost 3 bases, and 3 bases had no gene match. Germline V gene data show CDR1 as SGHAT and CDR2 as FQNNGV. The CDR3 spans 18 residues. DNA for the CDR3: TGTGCCAGCAGCTTCGGGACTAGCGGGGGGGTTAGCACAGATACGCAGTATTTT. This codes for CASSFGTSGGVSTDTQYF. The full variable domain, in which reference TRBV11-2 and TRBJ2-3 provide the parts outside the CDR3, is EAGVAQSPRYKIIEKRQSVAFWCNPISGHATLYWYQQILGQGPKLLIQFQNNGVVDDSQLPKDRFSAERLKGVDSTLKIQPAKLEDSAVYLCASSFGTSGGVSTDTQYFGPGTRLTVL.